The rows below give T cell receptor beta chains drawn from one sample of a study of cytomegalovirus exposure and HLA in healthy donors. TCRdb keeps only in-frame clones here, not all; method: immunoSEQ multiplex PCR. The profile covers around 200,000 clones, with approximately 85% appearing a single time and around 0.8% taken by the ten largest. The sample comprised PBMCs. Receptor source: a woman under 30 in good health and CMV-seronegative. The CDR3 runs from the conserved cysteine through the conserved F or W. Part of the rows lack a size; the others show once, few, many or a class for expanded clones.

j_call: TRBJ2-2
v_call: TRBV7-9
cdr3_length: 16
clone_size: NA
cdr3_aa: CASSASGSPNTGELFF

j_call: TRBJ2-5
v_call: TRBV7-6
cdr3_length: 13
clone_size: NA
cdr3_aa: CASSYRVGETQYF

j_call: TRBJ2-1
v_call: TRBV27
cdr3_length: 17
clone_size: NA
cdr3_aa: CASSSNLAGGSYNEQFF

j_call: TRBJ1-2
v_call: TRBV2
cdr3_length: 12
clone_size: NA
cdr3_aa: CASRAGDYGYTF

j_call: TRBJ1-1
v_call: TRBV30
cdr3_length: 11
clone_size: NA
cdr3_aa: CACLQTGEAFF

j_call: TRBJ2-3
v_call: TRBV4-2
cdr3_length: 15
clone_size: NA
cdr3_aa: CASSQGQTSTDTQYF

j_call: TRBJ1-1
v_call: TRBV5-4
cdr3_length: 12
clone_size: NA
cdr3_aa: CASRSGSTEAFF

j_call: TRBJ1-4
v_call: TRBV28
cdr3_length: 14
clone_size: NA
cdr3_aa: CASSFAATNEKLFF

j_call: TRBJ2-1
v_call: TRBV5-1
cdr3_length: 13
clone_size: NA
cdr3_aa: CASSGSSYNEQFF

j_call: TRBJ2-1
v_call: TRBV6-1
cdr3_length: 14
clone_size: few
cdr3_aa: CASNTGGADNEQFF

j_call: TRBJ2-7
v_call: TRBV2
cdr3_length: 12
clone_size: NA
cdr3_aa: CASVGQEYEQYF

j_call: TRBJ1-3
v_call: TRBV18
cdr3_length: 14
clone_size: NA
cdr3_aa: CASSPGGTGNTIYF

j_call: TRBJ2-5
v_call: TRBV5-6
cdr3_length: 15
clone_size: NA
cdr3_aa: CASSSPPPRQETQYF

j_call: TRBJ2-5
v_call: TRBV5-1
cdr3_length: 13
clone_size: NA
cdr3_aa: CASSLGGGETQYF

j_call: TRBJ2-7
v_call: TRBV5-4
cdr3_length: 16
clone_size: NA
cdr3_aa: CASSNGQGPIFYEQYF

j_call: TRBJ1-3
v_call: TRBV11-1
cdr3_length: 15
clone_size: NA
cdr3_aa: CASSLTSFSGNTIYF

j_call: TRBJ2-1
v_call: TRBV4-2
cdr3_length: 16
clone_size: NA
cdr3_aa: CASSLNEGSGRSEQFF